This T cell receptor beta chain stems from a study of T cell responses to AZD1222 COVID-19 vaccine. Findings of the study overall: Spike-specific TCR breadth and depth grew following two AZD1222 doses. Donors in the cohort were predominantly white British and more often female, and clonal diversity was possibly underestimated. After the peak T cell response, and only then, were repertoires sampled.

A remark on this clone: Its antigen is not identified.

Using immunoSEQ multiplex PCR, the repertoire was profiled, and TCRdb retains in-frame clones only, with some absent. The data show 200,000 to 250,000 clones, about 95% seen once. This CDR3 is built from 13 residues. Deletions cut 2 bases from V and 1 base from J, with 5 bases between. The germline CDR1 and CDR2 sequences are MNHEY and SVGAGI. The clonotype was recovered from an adult who received the MenACWY meningococcal vaccine as a control. V usage is TRBV6-5 and J usage is TRBJ1-2; D unresolved. The sample consisted of peripheral blood, taken 28 days after the second dose of the MenACWY control vaccine. The CDR3 protein is CASSYTINYGYTF. The CDR3 DNA sequence: TGTGCCAGCAGTTACACCATTAACTATGGCTACACCTTC.